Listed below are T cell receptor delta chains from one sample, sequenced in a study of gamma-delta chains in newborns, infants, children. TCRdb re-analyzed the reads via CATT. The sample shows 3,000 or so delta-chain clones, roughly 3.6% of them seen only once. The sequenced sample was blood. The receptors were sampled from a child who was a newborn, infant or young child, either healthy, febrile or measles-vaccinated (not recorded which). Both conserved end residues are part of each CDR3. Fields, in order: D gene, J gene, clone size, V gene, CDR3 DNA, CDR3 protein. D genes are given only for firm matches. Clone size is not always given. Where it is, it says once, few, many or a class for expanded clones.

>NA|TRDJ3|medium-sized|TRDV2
TGTGCCTGTGACACTCCGGACCCAGGGACTTCCTGGGACACCCGACAGATGTTTTTC
CACDTPDPGTSWDTRQMFF
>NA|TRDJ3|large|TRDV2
TGTGCCTGTGACACCGTCGGGGATGCCTGGGACACCCGACAGATGTTTTTC
CACDTVGDAWDTRQMFF
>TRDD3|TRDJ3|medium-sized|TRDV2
TGTGCCTGTGACAACTGGGGGAGCTCCTGGGACACCCGACAGATGTTTTTC
CACDNWGSSWDTRQMFF
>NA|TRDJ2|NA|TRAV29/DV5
TGTGCAGCGAGAGGAGGGGCCACTTTGGCAGCACAACTCTTCTTT
CAARGGATLAAQLFF
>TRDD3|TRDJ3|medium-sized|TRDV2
TGTGCCTGTGACACGGGATACGCGACCTCCTGGGACACCCGACAGATGTTTTTC
CACDTGYATSWDTRQMFF
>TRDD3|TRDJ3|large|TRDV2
TGTGCCTGTGACGTACTGGGGGATAACGGCTCCTGGGACACCCGACAGATGTTTTTC
CACDVLGDNGSWDTRQMFF
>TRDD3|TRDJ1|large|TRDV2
TGTGCCTGTGACACCGTGGAACTGGGGGATACCGATAAACTCATCTTT
CACDTVELGDTDKLIF
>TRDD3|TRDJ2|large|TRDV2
TGTGCCTGTGACCTACTGGGGGATACTTTGACAGCACAACTCTTCTTT
CACDLLGDTLTAQLFF
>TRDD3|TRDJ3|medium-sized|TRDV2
TGTGCCTGTGATCCGGTGGGGGATACGAGAAGCTGGGACACCCGACAGATGTTTTTC
CACDPVGDTRSWDTRQMFF
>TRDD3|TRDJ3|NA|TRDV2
TGCGCCTGTGACTCGGTATGGAGTACTGGGGGATACGCCTGGGACACCCGACAGGTGTTTTTC
CACDSVWSTGGYAWDTRQVFF
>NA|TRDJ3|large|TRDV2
TGTGCCTGTGACAAAGGGGATCTAAGCTCCTGGGACACCCGACAGATGTTTTTC
CACDKGDLSSWDTRQMFF
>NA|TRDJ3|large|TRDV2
TGTGCCTGTGACACTGCCGGGGTCAGCTCCTGGGACACCCGACAGATGTTTTTC
CACDTAGVSSWDTRQMFF
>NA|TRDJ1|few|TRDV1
TGTGCTCTTGGGTTTCTCAGGGGGGGGTACGCCTCGGACACCGATAAACTCATCTTT
CALGFLRGGYASDTDKLIF
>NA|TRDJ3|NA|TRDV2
TGTGCCTGTGACAGCCGGGGGGACTCCTGGGACACCCGACGGATGTTTTTC
CACDSRGDSWDTRRMFF
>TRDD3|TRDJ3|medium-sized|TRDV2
TGTGCCTGTGACATACTGGGGGGAAGCTCCTGGGACACCCGACAGATGTTTTTC
CACDILGGSSWDTRQMFF
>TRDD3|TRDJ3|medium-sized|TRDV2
TGTGCCTGTGACATACTGGGGGATAATTCCTGGGACACCCGACAGATGTTTTTC
CACDILGDNSWDTRQMFF
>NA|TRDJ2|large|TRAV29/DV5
TGTGCAGCAAGAGGAGGGGCCACTTTGACAGCACAACTCTTCTTT
CAARGGATLTAQLFF
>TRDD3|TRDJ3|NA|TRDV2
TGTGCCTGTGACACCCCCGGGGGATACCCCTACTCCTGGGACACCCGACAGATGTTTTTC
CACDTPGGYPYSWDTRQMFF
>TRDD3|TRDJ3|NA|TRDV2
TGTGCCTGTGACACCGTATCGTGGGGGATACTATCCTGGGACACCCGACAGATGTTTTTC
CACDTVSWGILSWDTRQMFF
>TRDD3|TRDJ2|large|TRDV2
TGTGCCTGTGACGTACTGGGGGATAACGAGACAGCACAACTCTTCTTT
CACDVLGDNETAQLFF
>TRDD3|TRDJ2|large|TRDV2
TGTGCCTGTGACGCACTACTGGGGGATACTTTGACAGCACAACTCTTCTTT
CACDALLGDTLTAQLFF
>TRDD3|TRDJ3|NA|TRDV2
TGTGCCTGTGACGGGGGATACTCCTGGGACACCCGACAGATGTTTTTC
CACDGGYSWDTRQMFF
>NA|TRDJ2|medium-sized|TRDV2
TGTGCCTGTGACACTGGGTTGACAGCACAACTCTTCTTT
CACDTGLTAQLFF
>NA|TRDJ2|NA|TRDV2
TGTGCCTGTTGCACGACAGCACAACTCTTCTTT
CACCTTAQLFF
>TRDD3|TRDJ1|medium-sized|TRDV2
TGTGCCTGTGACACCTTTGTACTGGGGGATACGGAGTTCACCGATAAACTCATCTTT
CACDTFVLGDTEFTDKLIF
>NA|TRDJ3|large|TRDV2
TGTGCCTGTGACACCGTACTGAGCTCCTGGGACACCCGACAGATGTTTTTC
CACDTVLSSWDTRQMFF
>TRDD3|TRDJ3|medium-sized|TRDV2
TGTGCCTGTGACACCGTACTGGGGGATAGGACCTGGGACACCCGACAGATGTTTTTC
CACDTVLGDRTWDTRQMFF
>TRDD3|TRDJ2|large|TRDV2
TGTGCCTGTGACACGGGGGGATCTTTGACAGCACAACTCTTCTTT
CACDTGGSLTAQLFF
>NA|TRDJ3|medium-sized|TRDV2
TGTGCCTGTGACACCGCGGGGGGTGCGAGCTCCTGGGACACCCGACAGATGTTTTTC
CACDTAGGASSWDTRQMFF
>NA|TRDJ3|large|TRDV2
TGTGCCTGTGACAGTACTGGTCACTCCTGGGACACCCGACAGATGTTTTTC
CACDSTGHSWDTRQMFF
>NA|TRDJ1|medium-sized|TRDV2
TGTGCCTGTGACTCACTGGGACCTTACACCGATAAACTCATCTTT
CACDSLGPYTDKLIF
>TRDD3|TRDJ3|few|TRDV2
TGTGCCTGTGATCTAGTACTGGGGGATATGGTCTGGGGCACCCGACAGATGTTTTTC
CACDLVLGDMVWGTRQMFF
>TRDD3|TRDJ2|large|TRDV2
TGTGCCTGTGACACCTGGGGGATAAAGGAGGCACAACTCTTCTTT
CACDTWGIKEAQLFF
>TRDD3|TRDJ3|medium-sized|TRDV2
TGTGCCTGTGACTCGTACTGGGGGATCCCAAGCTCCTGGGACACCCGACAGATGTTTTTC
CACDSYWGIPSSWDTRQMFF
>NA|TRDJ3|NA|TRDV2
TGTGCCTGTGACACCGTACTGGGCTCCTTGGACACCCGACAGCTGTTTTTC
CACDTVLGSLDTRQLFF
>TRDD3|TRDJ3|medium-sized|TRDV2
TGTGCCTGTGACACCGGGAACTGGGGGATACGTCGAGCTTTGGGGGACACCCGACAGATGTTTTTC
CACDTGNWGIRRALGDTRQMFF
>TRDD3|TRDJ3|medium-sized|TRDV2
TGTGCCTGTGACACCGCGGGGATACGCTCCTGGGACACCCGACAAATGTTTTTC
CACDTAGIRSWDTRQMFF
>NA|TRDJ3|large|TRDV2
TGTGCCTGTGACACCTGGGGATTAAGCTCCTGGGACACCCGACAGATGTTTTTC
CACDTWGLSSWDTRQMFF
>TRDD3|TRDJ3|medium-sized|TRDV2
TGTGCCTGTGACACCGTACTGGGGGATTCCTTCAGCTCCTGGGACACCCGACAGATGTTTTTC
CACDTVLGDSFSSWDTRQMFF
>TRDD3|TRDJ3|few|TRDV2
TGTGCCTGTGCCTGTGGCGCCGTACTGGGGGATACTAGCTCCTGGGACACCCGACAGATGTTTTTC
CACACGAVLGDTSSWDTRQMFF
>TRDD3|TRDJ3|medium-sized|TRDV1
TGTGCTCTTGGGGAACTTTCTCCTATGGGAAGGGGGGATACAAAGACTCTTTCACGACAGATGTTTTTC
CALGELSPMGRGDTKTLSRQMFF